This T cell receptor beta chain was captured by sequencing in a study of blood T cell repertoires in COVID-19. As for the study in general: PBMCs, B-cell-depleted T cells, or T cells provided the cDNA or gDNA that made up the material.

In the original processing: Scientists estimated how many nucleated cells there were by amplifying reference gene primers. Using immunoSEQ multiplex PCR, the repertoire was profiled, and TCRdb retains in-frame clones only, with some absent. The V and J calls and clone size were taken over from that table, and D and trimming were inferred from the DNA. The sample carries around 130,000 clones, approximately 80% recorded once. The sequence came from a man of 80 years or more with acute or convalescent COVID-19. Material for sequencing was peripheral blood.

The CDR3: CASSRTGTDNQPQHF. The CDR3 nucleotides are TGCGCCAGCAGTCGAACCGGGACAGATAATCAGCCCCAGCATTTT. J is TRBJ1-5 and V is TRBV23-1, with 7 bases identical to TRBD1. TRBV23-1 is an open reading frame whose function is uncertain. V dropped 4 bases and J dropped 4; count of bases not matched to a gene: 7. There are 15 residues in the CDR3.